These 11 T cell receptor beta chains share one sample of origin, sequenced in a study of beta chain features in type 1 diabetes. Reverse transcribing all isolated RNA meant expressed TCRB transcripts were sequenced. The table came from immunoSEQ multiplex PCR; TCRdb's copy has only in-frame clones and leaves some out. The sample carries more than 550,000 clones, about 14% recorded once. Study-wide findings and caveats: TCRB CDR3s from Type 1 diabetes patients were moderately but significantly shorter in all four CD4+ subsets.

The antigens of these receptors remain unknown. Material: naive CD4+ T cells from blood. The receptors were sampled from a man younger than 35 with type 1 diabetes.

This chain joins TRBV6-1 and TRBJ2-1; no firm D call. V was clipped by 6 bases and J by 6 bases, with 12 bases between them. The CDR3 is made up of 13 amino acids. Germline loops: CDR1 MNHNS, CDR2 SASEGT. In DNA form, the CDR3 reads TGTGCCAGCAGAGGTAGCCCGGGCAATGAGCAGTTCTTC. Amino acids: CASRGSPGNEQFF.

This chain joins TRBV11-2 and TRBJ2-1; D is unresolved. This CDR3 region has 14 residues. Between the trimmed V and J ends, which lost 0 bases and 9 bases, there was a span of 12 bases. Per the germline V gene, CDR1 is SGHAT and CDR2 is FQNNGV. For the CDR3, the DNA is TGTGCCAGCAGCTTAGACCTTTTGAGAGCTGAGCAGTTCTTC. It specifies CASSLDLLRAEQFF.

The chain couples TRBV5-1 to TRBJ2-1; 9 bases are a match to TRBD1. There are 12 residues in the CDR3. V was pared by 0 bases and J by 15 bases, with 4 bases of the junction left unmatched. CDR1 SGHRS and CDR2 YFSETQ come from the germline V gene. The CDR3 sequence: CASSLGDRAMFF. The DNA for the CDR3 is TGCGCCAGCAGCTTGGGGGACAGGGCGATGTTCTTC.

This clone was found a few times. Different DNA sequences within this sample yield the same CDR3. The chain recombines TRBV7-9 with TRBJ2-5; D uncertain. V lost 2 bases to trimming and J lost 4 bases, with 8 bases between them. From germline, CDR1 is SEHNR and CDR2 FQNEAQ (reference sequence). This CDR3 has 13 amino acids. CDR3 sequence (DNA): TGTGCCAGCAGCTTACCGGTGAGAGAGACCCAGTACTTC. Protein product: CASSLPVRETQYF.

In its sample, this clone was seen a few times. This chain's CDR3 is CANAPDRLETQYF. In DNA, the CDR3 is TGTGCCAACGCCCCGGACAGGCTAGAGACCCAGTACTTC. The chain couples TRBV2 to TRBJ2-5; the match to TRBD1 covers 7 bases. Germline CDR1 is SNHLY and CDR2 is FYNNEI. This CDR3 is 13 amino acids long. J lost 4 bases, V lost 10 bases, and 9 bases had no gene match. Based on the CDR3 plus reference TRBV2 and TRBJ2-5, the full variable domain is EPEVTQTPSHQVTQMGQEVILRCVPISNHLYFYWYRQILGQKVEFLVSFYNNEISEKSEIFDDQFSVERPDGSNFTLKIRSTKLEDSAMYFCANAPDRLETQYFGPGTRLLVL.

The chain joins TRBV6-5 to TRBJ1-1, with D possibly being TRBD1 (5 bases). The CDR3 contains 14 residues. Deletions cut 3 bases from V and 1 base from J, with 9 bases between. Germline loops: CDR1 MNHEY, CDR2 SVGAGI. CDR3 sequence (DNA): TGTGCCAGCAGTTATTGGGACGGGAACACTGAAGCTTTCTTT. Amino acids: CASSYWDGNTEAFF.

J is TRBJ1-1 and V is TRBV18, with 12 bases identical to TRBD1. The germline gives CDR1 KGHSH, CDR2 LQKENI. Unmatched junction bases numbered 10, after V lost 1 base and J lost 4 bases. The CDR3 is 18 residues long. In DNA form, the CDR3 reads TGTGCCAGCTCACCACGTGCCGGCGGGACAGGGGGCCTCACTGAAGCTTTCTTT. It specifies CASSPRAGGTGGLTEAFF.

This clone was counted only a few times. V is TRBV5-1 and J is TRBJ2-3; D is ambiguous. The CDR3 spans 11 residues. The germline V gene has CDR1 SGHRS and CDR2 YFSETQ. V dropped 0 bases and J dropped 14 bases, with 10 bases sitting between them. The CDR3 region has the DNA TGCGCCAGCAGCTTGGCTCCCTGTGTGTATTTT. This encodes CASSLAPCVYF.

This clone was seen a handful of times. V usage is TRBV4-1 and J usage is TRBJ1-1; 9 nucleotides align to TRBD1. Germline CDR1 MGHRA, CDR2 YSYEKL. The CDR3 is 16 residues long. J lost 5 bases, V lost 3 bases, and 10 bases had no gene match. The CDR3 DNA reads TGCGCCAGCAGCCAGCCATTACAGGGGGCTAAGACTGAAGCTTTCTTT. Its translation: CASSQPLQGAKTEAFF.

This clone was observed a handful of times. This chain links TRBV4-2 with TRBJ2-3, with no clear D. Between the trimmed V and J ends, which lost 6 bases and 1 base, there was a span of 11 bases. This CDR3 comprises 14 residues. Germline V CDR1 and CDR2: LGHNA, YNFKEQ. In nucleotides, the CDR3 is TGTGCCAGCAGTCTAGAAAGGGGCACAGATACGCAGTATTTT. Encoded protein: CASSLERGTDTQYF.

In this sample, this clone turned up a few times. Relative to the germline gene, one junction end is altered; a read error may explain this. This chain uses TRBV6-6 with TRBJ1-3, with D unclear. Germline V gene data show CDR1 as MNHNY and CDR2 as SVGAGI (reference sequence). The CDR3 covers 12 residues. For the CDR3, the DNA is TGTGCCAGCAGTAACTCTGGAAACACCATATATTTT. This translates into CASSNSGNTIYF.